A selection of T cell receptor beta chains follows, all from one sample in a study of T-cell reconstitution after alpha-beta-depleted transplantation in children. TCRdb re-analysed the PCR reads in MiXCR, keeping a single row per CDR3 protein. Of about 360,000 distinct CDR3 sequences listed, roughly 15% are singletons. Sequencing used PBMCs, obtained from the stem cell graft. The receptors shown here come from a human donor who donated a stem cell graft to a child with Fanconi anemia. CDR3s include the opening cysteine and the closing phenylalanine or tryptophan. A D gene is named only where the DNA matches it firmly. Size is omitted from some rows. Given values are once, few, many or a class for expanded clones.

CASSSLDRRFQYF | TGTGCCAGCAGCTCGCTGGACAGAAGATTCCAGTACTTC | NA | TRBJ2-7 | TRBV7-2 | few
CASSLTEGETQYF | TGTGCCAGCAGTCTGACTGAGGGAGAGACCCAGTACTTC | NA | TRBJ2-5 | TRBV12-3/TRBV12-4 | many
CASSFGTSDPQYF | TGTGCCAGCAGTTTTGGGACTAGCGATCCGCAGTATTTT | TRBD2 | TRBJ2-3 | TRBV28 | few
CASGAGNYNEQFF | TGTGCCAGCGGGGCGGGGAATTACAATGAGCAGTTCTTC | NA | TRBJ2-1 | TRBV12-3/TRBV12-4 | NA
CSARVAGPTRTGELFF | TGCAGTGCTCGGGTCGCGGGACCAACCCGCACCGGGGAGCTGTTTTTT | NA | TRBJ2-2 | TRBV20-1 | few
CASSFLDRGVDSNQPQHF | TGTGCCAGCAGTTTTCTGGATCGCGGGGTGGATAGCAATCAGCCCCAGCATTTT | NA | TRBJ1-5 | TRBV6-2/TRBV6-3 | NA
CASSQGTGRDEKLFF | TGCGCCAGCAGCCAGGGGACAGGGAGGGATGAAAAACTGTTTTTT | TRBD1 | TRBJ1-4 | TRBV4-3 | few
CDSSLVGGEAPQYF | TGTGACAGCAGCTTAGTGGGGGGTGAAGCACCGCAGTATTTT | NA | TRBJ2-3 | TRBV7-9 | NA
CASSPGATVLFF | TGTGCCAGCTCACCGGGGGCGACAGTCCTTTTCTTT | NA | TRBJ1-1 | TRBV18 | NA
CASSLQNTEAFF | TGTGCCAGCAGTTTACAGAACACTGAAGCTTTCTTT | NA | TRBJ1-1 | TRBV28 | many
CASSVDGVSTDTQYF | TGTGCCAGCAGCGTAGACGGGGTTAGCACAGATACGCAGTATTTT | NA | TRBJ2-3 | TRBV9 | few
CAWRQGVSAYEQYF | TGTGCCTGGCGACAGGGGGTTAGCGCCTACGAGCAGTACTTC | TRBD1 | TRBJ2-7 | TRBV30 | few
CASSDRVGQPQHF | TGTGCCAGCAGTGACAGGGTCGGGCAGCCCCAGCATTTT | NA | TRBJ1-5 | TRBV6-1 | many
CASSLFRGREDTQYF | TGTGCCAGCAGCTTGTTTCGGGGGCGAGAAGATACGCAGTATTTT | NA | TRBJ2-3 | TRBV5-5 | few
CSAPRGFGANVLTF | TGCAGTGCTCCCAGGGGATTTGGGGCCAACGTCCTGACTTTC | NA | TRBJ2-6 | TRBV20-1 | few
CASSYGTEMNTEAFF | TGTGCCAGCAGTTACGGGACAGAAATGAACACTGAAGCTTTCTTT | TRBD1 | TRBJ1-1 | TRBV6-2/TRBV6-3 | NA
CASSLITDTEAFF | TGTGCCAGCAGCTTAATTACCGACACTGAAGCTTTCTTT | NA | TRBJ1-1 | TRBV7-8 | many
CASSQGGQGNDEQFF | TGCGCCAGCAGCCAGGGGGGACAGGGTAACGATGAGCAGTTCTTC | TRBD1 | TRBJ2-1 | TRBV4-3 | many
CASSSLWVGETQYF | TGTGCCAGCAGCTCCCTTTGGGTAGGAGAGACCCAGTACTTC | NA | TRBJ2-5 | TRBV3-1 | many
CASSLEGFSGANVLTF | TGTGCCAGCAGTTTAGAGGGTTTCTCTGGGGCCAACGTCCTGACTTTC | NA | TRBJ2-6 | TRBV12-3/TRBV12-4 | NA
CASSVEANAGLSPLHF | TGTGCCAGCAGCGTAGAAGCGAACGCCGGTCTTTCACCCCTCCACTTT | NA | TRBJ1-6 | TRBV9 | many
CASGQVSGANVLTF | TGTGCCAGCGGTCAAGTGTCTGGGGCCAACGTCCTGACTTTC | NA | TRBJ2-6 | TRBV5-5 | many
CASSYSTGNYNEQFF | TGTGCCAGCAGTTACTCGACAGGGAATTACAATGAGCAGTTCTTC | TRBD1 | TRBJ2-1 | TRBV6-2/TRBV6-3 | many
CASSQPGQHTGELFF | TGTGCCAGCTCACAGCCGGGACAGCACACCGGGGAGCTGTTTTTT | TRBD1 | TRBJ2-2 | TRBV18 | NA
CASSYSATFYGYTF | TGTGCCAGCAGTTACTCAGCTACCTTCTATGGCTACACCTTC | NA | TRBJ1-2 | TRBV6-2/TRBV6-3 | NA
CASSHTTVQYF | TGTGCCAGCAGTCATACAACAGTACAGTACTTC | NA | TRBJ2-5 | TRBV11-2 | many
CSVEFPSAQSYNEQFF | TGCAGCGTTGAATTTCCCAGTGCCCAGTCCTACAATGAGCAGTTCTTC | NA | TRBJ2-1 | TRBV29-1 | few
CASSPRTGNFGETQYF | TGTGCCAGCAGCCCCCGGACAGGGAATTTTGGGGAGACCCAGTACTTC | TRBD1 | TRBJ2-5 | TRBV9 | few
CASSPTYSGGVNEQFF | TGTGCCAGCAGCCCGACGTATTCAGGAGGAGTCAATGAGCAGTTCTTC | NA | TRBJ2-1 | TRBV5-6 | few
CASSPPGSWNTEAFF | TGTGCCAGCTCACCTCCCGGCAGTTGGAACACTGAAGCTTTCTTT | NA | TRBJ1-1 | TRBV18 | few
CASSPGSSYEQYF | TGCGCCAGCAGCCCCGGTAGCTCCTACGAGCAGTACTTC | NA | TRBJ2-7 | TRBV18 | many
CASSLEGRAGELFF | TGTGCCAGCAGCTTGGAGGGGAGGGCCGGGGAGCTGTTTTTT | TRBD2 | TRBJ2-2 | TRBV7-2 | few
CASRRGGNYGYTF | TGTGCCAGCAGACGCGGGGGGAACTATGGCTACACCTTC | NA | TRBJ1-2 | TRBV6-2/TRBV6-3 | NA
CASGFASSGGAPDTQYF | TGTGCTAGTGGTTTCGCCTCTAGCGGGGGGGCCCCAGATACGCAGTATTTT | TRBD2 | TRBJ2-3 | TRBV12-5 | NA
CAIRGVDYNEQFF | TGTGCCATCAGGGGCGTCGATTACAATGAGCAGTTCTTC | NA | TRBJ2-1 | TRBV10-3 | many
CASSLGLAAFQETQYF | TGTGCCAGCAGCCTCGGACTAGCCGCCTTCCAAGAGACCCAGTACTTC | TRBD2 | TRBJ2-5 | TRBV3-1 | NA
CSAPRQVDYGYTF | TGCAGTGCTCCCAGACAGGTTGACTATGGCTACACCTTC | NA | TRBJ1-2 | TRBV20-1 | NA
CASSQVINTEAFF | TGTGCCAGCAGCCAAGTCATAAACACTGAAGCTTTCTTT | NA | TRBJ1-1 | TRBV3-1 | NA
CSASSDATYEQYF | TGCAGCGCCTCCTCGGACGCGACCTACGAGCAGTACTTC | NA | TRBJ2-7 | TRBV29-1 | few
CAWSGRSGNTIYF | TGTGCCTGGAGTGGCAGGTCTGGAAACACCATATATTTT | NA | TRBJ1-3 | TRBV30 | NA
CASSLGSGGGSSYNEQFF | TGTGCCAGCAGCTTGGGGTCTGGCGGGGGGAGCTCCTACAATGAGCAGTTCTTC | TRBD2 | TRBJ2-1 | TRBV11-2 | NA
CASSSTGGSGNTIYF | TGTGCCAGCAGTTCTACAGGGGGCTCTGGAAACACCATATATTTT | TRBD1 | TRBJ1-3 | TRBV28 | many
CASSYSGGVYGYTF | TGTGCCAGCAGTTACTCGGGCGGCGTCTATGGCTACACCTTC | NA | TRBJ1-2 | TRBV6-2/TRBV6-3 | NA
CASHRDVNYGYTF | TGTGCCAGCCACCGGGACGTTAACTATGGCTACACCTTC | NA | TRBJ1-2 | TRBV2 | NA
CASSALRETQYF | TGTGCCAGCAGTGCGTTGCGGGAGACCCAGTACTTC | NA | TRBJ2-5 | TRBV28 | NA
CASRNYSNQPQHF | TGTGCCAGCAGAAATTATAGCAATCAGCCCCAGCATTTT | NA | TRBJ1-5 | TRBV6-1 | NA